The subject of this entry is one T cell receptor (beta chain). In the CD4+ fraction, cells were divided into CD45RA+ naive and CD45RA-negative memory subsets. This sample is drawn from a study of shared clonotypes between healthy human individuals. The ends lost 4 bases at V and 9 bases at J; junction bases unmatched: 13. Germline values: CDR1 SGHRS, CDR2 YFSETQ. The CDR3 length is 14 residues. TCRdb's table, derived via immunoSEQ multiplex PCR, lists solely in-frame clones and lacks some. Altogether hundreds of thousands of clones are present, less than 80% being singletons, with the ten largest covering more than 1.5%.

The clonotype comes from a woman in her 30s in good health. The material sequenced was memory CD4+ T cells sorted from blood. Regarding subset: CD45RA-negative fraction. The V call is TRBV5-1, the J call TRBJ2-7; 7 nucleotides agree with TRBD1. The DNA for the CDR3 is TGCGCCAGCAGCCCGGGGACAGCTTCCTTAGGGCAGTACTTC. Translating it yields CASSPGTASLGQYF.